A few counts support the clone carrying this TCR beta chain. The target antigen is unknown. cDNA prepared by RNA extraction and subsequent reverse transcription served as the template for sequencing. Assay used: immunoSEQ multiplex PCR; TCRdb lists only in-frame clones, some missing. Here the sample spans some 200,000 clones, about 56% being singletons. This sample is drawn from a study of CD8+ T cells in alopecia areata. The study's findings and limits: Scalp specimens additionally yield sequences from normal skin's resident alphabeta T cells.

Specimen: CD8+ T cells sorted from blood. The TCR comes from a human donor in good health.

The CDR3 loop reads CASSLEGGGASYEQYF. The CDR3 bases are TGTGCCAGCAGCTTAGAAGGCGGGGGGGCCTCTTACGAGCAGTACTTC. The rearrangement joins TRBV7-2 to TRBJ2-7, with TRBD2 identical over 9 bases. The CDR3 has 16 amino acids. With V trimmed by 1 base and J by 4 bases, 8 bases remained unmatched. Germline lookup yields CDR1 SGHTA and CDR2 FQGNSA.